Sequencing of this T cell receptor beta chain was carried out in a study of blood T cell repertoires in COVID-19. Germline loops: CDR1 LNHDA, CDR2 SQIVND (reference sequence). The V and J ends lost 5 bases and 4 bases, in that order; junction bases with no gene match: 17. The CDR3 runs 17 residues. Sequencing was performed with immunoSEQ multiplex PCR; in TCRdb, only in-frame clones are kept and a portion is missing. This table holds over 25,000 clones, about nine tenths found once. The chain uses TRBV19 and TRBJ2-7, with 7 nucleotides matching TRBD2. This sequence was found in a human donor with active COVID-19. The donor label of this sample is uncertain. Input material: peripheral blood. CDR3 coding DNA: TGTGCCAGTAGTTCTCAACGTCGGCTAGCGGACTTGTACGAGCAGTACTTC. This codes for CASSSQRRLADLYEQYF. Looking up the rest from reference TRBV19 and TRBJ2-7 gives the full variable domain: DGGITQSPKYLFRKEGQNVTLSCEQNLNHDAMYWYRQDPGQGLRLIYYSQIVNDFQKGDIAEGYSVSREKKESFPLTVTSAQKNPTAFYLCASSSQRRLADLYEQYFGPGTRLTVT.